What follows are 15 T cell receptor beta chains derived from one specimen sequenced in a study of cytomegalovirus exposure and HLA in healthy donors. The repertoire was sequenced with immunoSEQ multiplex PCR; TCRdb's copy has only in-frame clones and lacks some. The sample contains 150,000 or so clones, around 84% of which appear only once. Material for sequencing was PBMCs. These receptors were collected from a human donor in good health.

J is TRBJ1-1 and V is TRBV4-3; the D gene is possibly TRBD1 (5 bases). From germline, CDR1 is LGHNA and CDR2 YSLEER. The CDR3 loop spans 13 amino acids. Trimming left V 2 bases short and J 4 bases short, with 8 bases between. The CDR3 reads CASSQSRGTEAFF. As DNA, the CDR3 is TGCGCCAGCAGCCAATCTAGGGGCACTGAAGCTTTCTTT.

This chain joins TRBV5-4 and TRBJ2-3; tentatively, D is TRBD1 (6 bases). Germline V gene data show CDR1 as SGHNT and CDR2 as YYREEE (reference sequence). There are 16 residues in the CDR3. V shed 2 bases and J shed 0 bases, with 13 bases lying between them. In nucleotides, the CDR3 is TGTGCCAGCAGCTTACAGGGTTTGATAAGCACAGATACGCAGTATTTT. This codes for CASSLQGLISTDTQYF.

This sequence joins TRBV18 and TRBJ2-3; 9 nucleotides agree with TRBD2. The trim removed 6 bases at V and 0 bases at J, leaving 13 bases unmatched. Per the germline V gene, CDR1 is KGHSH and CDR2 is LQKENI. CDR3 length: 18 residues. As DNA, the CDR3 is TGTGCCAGCTCGCCGGCACTAGCGGGCCCATCTAGCACAGATACGCAGTATTTT. As protein: CASSPALAGPSSTDTQYF.

Worth noting for this clone: The same CDR3 arises from other DNA sequences in this sample as well. The chain has TRBV5-6 and TRBJ2-5; 7 bases map to TRBD2. The germline V gene has CDR1 SGHDT and CDR2 YYEEEE. Losses at the gene ends were 0 bases for V and 5 bases for J; bases not matched to a gene: 4. The length of the CDR3 is 14 residues. CDR3 sequence (DNA): TGTGCCAGCAGCTTGGGTCAGGGAGGGGAGACCCAGTACTTC. Translating it yields CASSLGQGGETQYF. The entire variable domain, with the rest obtained from reference TRBV5-6 and TRBJ2-5, is as follows: DAGVTQSPTHLIKTRGQQVTLRCSPKSGHDTVSWYQQALGQGPQFIFQYYEEEERQRGNFPDRFSGHQFPNYSSELNVNALLLGDSALYLCASSLGQGGETQYFGPGTRLLVL.

In this sample, this clone turned up a few times. J is TRBJ2-7 and V is TRBV19; D is possibly TRBD1 (5 bases). This CDR3 contains 14 residues. V shed 5 bases and J shed 4 bases, with 15 bases lying between them. Germline V lookup: CDR1 LNHDA, CDR2 SQIVND (reference sequence). The CDR3 sequence is CASSPQSRVYEQYF. DNA of the CDR3: TGTGCCAGTAGTCCACAGAGCAGGGTGTACGAGCAGTACTTC.

The rearrangement links TRBV15 to TRBJ2-7; 10 nucleotides align to TRBD1. The V gene's germline CDR1 is LNHNV and CDR2 YYDKDF (reference sequence). The CDR3 length is 16 residues. With V trimmed by 0 bases and J by 7 bases, 9 bases remained unmatched. CDR3 nucleotides: TGTGCCACCAGCAGAGATCTTGGGACAGGGGCTTTTGAGCAGTACTTC. Protein sequence: CATSRDLGTGAFEQYF.

The genes are TRBV29-1 and TRBJ1-1; 9 bases fit TRBD1. Germline V gene lookup returns CDR1 SQVTM and CDR2 ANQGSEA. The CDR3 contains 12 residues. After removal of 7 bases from V and 3 bases from J, the junction contained 3 bases not matched to a gene. CDR3 sequence (DNA): TGCAGCGCCCGACAGGGGGACACTGAAGCTTTCTTT. Encoded protein: CSARQGDTEAFF.

The V and J genes are TRBV5-1 and TRBJ2-5; D unclear. V dropped 0 bases and J dropped 3 bases, with 9 bases sitting between them. The CDR3 extends over 14 amino acids. Germline assignment: CDR1 SGHRS and CDR2 YFSETQ. The CDR3 DNA reads TGCGCCAGCAGCTTGGGCAAGCAAAAAGAGACCCAGTACTTC. Translating it yields CASSLGKQKETQYF.

V is TRBV7-3 and J is TRBJ2-1; 7 bases map to TRBD2. This CDR3 contains 15 residues. The V gene's germline CDR1 is SGHTA and CDR2 FQGTGA. V was clipped by 5 bases and J by 8 bases; unmatched bases: 12. DNA for the CDR3: TGTGCCAGCAGCCCCGGGGGAGCGGGAAGGGATGAGCAGTTCTTC. Its translation is CASSPGGAGRDEQFF.

The rearrangement uses TRBV6-5 and TRBJ1-1, with 8 bases that match TRBD1. CDR1 is MNHEY, CDR2 SVGAGI, per germline. CDR3 length: 14 amino acids. J lost 4 bases, V lost 8 bases, and 9 bases had no gene match. In DNA, the CDR3 is TGTGCCAGCCTCCGGCGGGACAGGTTCACTGAAGCTTTCTTT. It translates to CASLRRDRFTEAFF.

This CDR3 reads CASSQDVTSTDTQYF. The DNA for the CDR3 is TGTGCCAGCAGCCAAGATGTGACTAGCACAGATACGCAGTATTTT. The rearrangement links TRBV4-2 to TRBJ2-3; unclear D gene. Germline V gives CDR1 LGHNA, CDR2 YNFKEQ. This CDR3 spans 15 amino acids. V lost 0 bases, J lost 0 bases, and 7 bases lay in between.

This clone was found a few times. The DNA for the CDR3 is TGTGCCAGCAGTGTCAGGGAGGAGAACACTGAAGCTTTCTTT. It specifies CASSVREENTEAFF. This sequence joins TRBV6-1 and TRBJ1-1; possible D gene TRBD1, 5 bases. The V gene lost 4 bases and the J gene lost 1 base, with 10 bases spanning the gap. The CDR3 spans 14 residues. Germline V gene data show CDR1 as MNHNS and CDR2 as SASEGT.

The CDR3 region is CASRTSGSAKNIQYF. The DNA of the CDR3 is TGTGCCAGCAGGACTAGCGGTTCAGCCAAAAACATTCAGTACTTC. The rearrangement joins TRBV2 to TRBJ2-4; 9 positions match TRBD2. V was pared by 6 bases and J by 0 bases, with 3 bases of the junction left unmatched. Germline V gives CDR1 SNHLY, CDR2 FYNNEI. The CDR3 covers 15 residues.

The gene calls are TRBV18 and TRBJ1-2; 7 bases match TRBD1. With V trimmed by 3 bases and J by 6 bases, 10 bases remained unmatched. There are 15 residues in the CDR3. CDR1 KGHSH and CDR2 LQKENI come from the germline V gene. CDR3 residues: CASSPLPGTDNGYTF. The CDR3 DNA is TGTGCCAGCTCACCCCTGCCCGGGACAGATAATGGCTACACCTTC.

This chain joins TRBV11-2 and TRBJ1-2; 7 bases are a match to TRBD1. V shed 9 bases, J shed 4 bases, and the junction held 23 bases outside the gene matches. CDR3 length equals 18 residues. The germline CDR1 and CDR2 sequences are SGHAT and FQNNGV. The CDR3 loop is CASNRLLGQRLGGYGYTF. CDR3 nucleotides: TGTGCCAGTAACCGACTATTGGGACAGCGACTAGGGGGCTATGGCTACACCTTC.